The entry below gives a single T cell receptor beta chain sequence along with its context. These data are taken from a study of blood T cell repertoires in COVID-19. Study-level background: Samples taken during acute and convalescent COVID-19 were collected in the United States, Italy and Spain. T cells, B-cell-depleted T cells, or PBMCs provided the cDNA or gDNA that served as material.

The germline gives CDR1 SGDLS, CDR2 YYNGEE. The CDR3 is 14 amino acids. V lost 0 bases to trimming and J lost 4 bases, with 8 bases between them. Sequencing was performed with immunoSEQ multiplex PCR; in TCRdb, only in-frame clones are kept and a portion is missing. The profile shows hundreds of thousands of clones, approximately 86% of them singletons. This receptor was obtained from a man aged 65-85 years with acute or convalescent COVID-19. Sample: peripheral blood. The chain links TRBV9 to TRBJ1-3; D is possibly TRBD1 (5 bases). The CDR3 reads CASSVGSGGNTIYF. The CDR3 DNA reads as TGTGCCAGCAGCGTAGGGTCAGGGGGAAACACCATATATTTT. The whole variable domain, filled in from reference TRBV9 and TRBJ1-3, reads DSGVTQTPKHLITATGQRVTLRCSPRSGDLSVYWYQQSLDQGLQFLIQYYNGEERAKGNILERFSAQQFPDLHSELNLSSLELGDSALYFCASSVGSGGNTIYFGEGSWLTVV.